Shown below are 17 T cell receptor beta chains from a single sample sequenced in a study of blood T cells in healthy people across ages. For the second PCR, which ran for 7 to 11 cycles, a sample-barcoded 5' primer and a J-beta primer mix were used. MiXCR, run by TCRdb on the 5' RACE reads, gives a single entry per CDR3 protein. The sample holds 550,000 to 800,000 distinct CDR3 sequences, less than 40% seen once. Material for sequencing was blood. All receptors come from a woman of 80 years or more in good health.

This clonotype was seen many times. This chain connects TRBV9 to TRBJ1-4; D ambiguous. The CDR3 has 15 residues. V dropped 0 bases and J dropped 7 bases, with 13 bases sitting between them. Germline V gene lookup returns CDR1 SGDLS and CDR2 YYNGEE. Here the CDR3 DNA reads TGTGCCAGCAGCGTAGGTGTAGGTTCTGCTGAAAAACTGTTTTTT. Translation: CASSVGVGSAEKLFF.

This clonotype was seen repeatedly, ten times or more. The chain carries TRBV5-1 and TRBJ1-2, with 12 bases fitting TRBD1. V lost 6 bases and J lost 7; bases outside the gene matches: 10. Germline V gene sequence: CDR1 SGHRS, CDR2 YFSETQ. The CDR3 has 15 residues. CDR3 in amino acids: CASTDTGTGGFGYTF. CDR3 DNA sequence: TGCGCCAGCACAGACACCGGGACAGGGGGCTTTGGCTACACCTTC.

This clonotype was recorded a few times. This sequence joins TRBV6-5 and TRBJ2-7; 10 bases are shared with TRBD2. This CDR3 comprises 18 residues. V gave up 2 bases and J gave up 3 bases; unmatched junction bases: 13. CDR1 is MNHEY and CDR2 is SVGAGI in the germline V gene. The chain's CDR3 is CASSYPSPGLAENYEQYF. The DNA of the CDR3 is TGTGCCAGCAGTTACCCCTCACCAGGACTAGCGGAAAACTACGAGCAGTACTTC.

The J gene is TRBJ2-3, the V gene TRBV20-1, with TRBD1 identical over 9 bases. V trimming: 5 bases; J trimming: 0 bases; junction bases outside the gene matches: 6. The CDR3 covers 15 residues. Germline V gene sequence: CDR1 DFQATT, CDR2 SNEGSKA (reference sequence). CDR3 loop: CSAHNRGQSTDTQYF. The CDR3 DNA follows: TGCAGTGCTCACAACAGGGGGCAAAGCACAGATACGCAGTATTTT.

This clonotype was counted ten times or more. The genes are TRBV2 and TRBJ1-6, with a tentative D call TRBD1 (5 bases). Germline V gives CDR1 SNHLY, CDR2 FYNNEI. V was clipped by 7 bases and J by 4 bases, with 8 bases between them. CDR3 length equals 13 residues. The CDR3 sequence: CASKQVYNSPLHF. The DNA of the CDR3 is TGTGCCAGCAAACAGGTTTATAATTCACCCCTCCACTTT.

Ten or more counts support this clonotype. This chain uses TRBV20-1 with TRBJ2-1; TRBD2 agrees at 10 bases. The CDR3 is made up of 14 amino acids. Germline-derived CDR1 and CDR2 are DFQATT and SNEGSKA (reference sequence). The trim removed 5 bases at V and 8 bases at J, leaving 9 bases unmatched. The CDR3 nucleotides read TGCAGTGCTCTGAGGACTAGCGGCATTCATGAGCAGTTCTTC. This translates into CSALRTSGIHEQFF.

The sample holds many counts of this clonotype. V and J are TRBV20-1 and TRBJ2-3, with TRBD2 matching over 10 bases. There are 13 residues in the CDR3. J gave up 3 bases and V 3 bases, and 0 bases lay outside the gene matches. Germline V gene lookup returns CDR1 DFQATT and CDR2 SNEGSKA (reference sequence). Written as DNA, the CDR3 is TGCAGTGCTAGGGGACTAGCGACAGATACGCAGTATTTT. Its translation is CSARGLATDTQYF.

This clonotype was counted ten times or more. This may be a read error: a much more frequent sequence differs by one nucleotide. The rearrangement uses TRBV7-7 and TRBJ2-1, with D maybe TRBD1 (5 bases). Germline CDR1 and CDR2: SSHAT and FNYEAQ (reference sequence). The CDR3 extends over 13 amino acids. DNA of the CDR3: TGTGCTAGCAGCTTAGCAGGGTGCAATGAGCAGTTCTTC. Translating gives CASSLAGCNEQFF.

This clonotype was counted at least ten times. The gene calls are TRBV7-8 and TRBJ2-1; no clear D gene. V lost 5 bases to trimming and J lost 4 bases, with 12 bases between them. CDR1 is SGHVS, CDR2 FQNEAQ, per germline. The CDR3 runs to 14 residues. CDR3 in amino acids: CASSPQDGYNEQFF. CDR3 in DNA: TGTGCCAGCAGCCCCCAGGACGGATACAATGAGCAGTTCTTC. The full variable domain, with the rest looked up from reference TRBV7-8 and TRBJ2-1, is GAGVSQSPRYKVAKRGQDVALRCDPISGHVSLFWYQQALGQGPEFLTYFQNEAQLDKSGLPSDRFFAERPEGSVSTLKIQRTQQEDSAVYLCASSPQDGYNEQFFGPGTRLTVL.

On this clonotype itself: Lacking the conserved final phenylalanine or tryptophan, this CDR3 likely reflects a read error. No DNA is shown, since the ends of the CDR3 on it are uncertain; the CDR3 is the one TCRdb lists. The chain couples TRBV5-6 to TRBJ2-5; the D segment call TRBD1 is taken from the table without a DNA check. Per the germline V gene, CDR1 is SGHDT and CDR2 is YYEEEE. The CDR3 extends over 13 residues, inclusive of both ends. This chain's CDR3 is CASPLGPKRPSTS.

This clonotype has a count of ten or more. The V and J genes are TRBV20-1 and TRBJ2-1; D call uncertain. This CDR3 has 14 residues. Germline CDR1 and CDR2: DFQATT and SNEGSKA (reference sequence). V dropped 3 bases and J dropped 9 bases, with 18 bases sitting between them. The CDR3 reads CSASRSFLLTEQFF. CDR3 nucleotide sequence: TGCAGTGCTAGCCGGTCCTTCCTGCTCACTGAGCAGTTCTTC.

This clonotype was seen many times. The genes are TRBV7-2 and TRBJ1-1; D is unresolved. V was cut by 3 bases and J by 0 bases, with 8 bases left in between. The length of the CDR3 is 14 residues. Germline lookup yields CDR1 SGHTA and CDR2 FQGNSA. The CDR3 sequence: CASSLDGLNTEAFF. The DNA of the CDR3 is TGTGCCAGCAGCTTGGACGGATTGAACACTGAAGCTTTCTTT.

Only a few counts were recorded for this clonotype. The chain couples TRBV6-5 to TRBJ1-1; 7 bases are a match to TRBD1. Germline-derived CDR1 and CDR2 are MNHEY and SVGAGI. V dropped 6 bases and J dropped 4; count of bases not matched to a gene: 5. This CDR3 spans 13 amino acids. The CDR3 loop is CASRRQGGTEAFF. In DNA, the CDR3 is TGTGCCAGCAGAAGACAGGGTGGCACTGAAGCTTTCTTT.

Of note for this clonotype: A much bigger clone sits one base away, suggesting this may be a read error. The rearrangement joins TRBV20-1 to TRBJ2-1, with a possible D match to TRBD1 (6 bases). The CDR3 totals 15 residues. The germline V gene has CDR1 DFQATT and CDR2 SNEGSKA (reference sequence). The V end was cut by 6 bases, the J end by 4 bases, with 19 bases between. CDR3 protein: CSAQFRDKVYNEQFF. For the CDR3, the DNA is TGCAGTGCGCAGTTCCGGGACAAGGTGTACAATGAGCAGTTCTTC.

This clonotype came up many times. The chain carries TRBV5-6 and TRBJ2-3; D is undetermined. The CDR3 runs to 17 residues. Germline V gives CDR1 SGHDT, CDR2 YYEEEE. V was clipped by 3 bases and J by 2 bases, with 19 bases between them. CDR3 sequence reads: CASSSPGMGSYTDTQYF. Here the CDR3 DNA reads TGTGCCAGCAGCTCCCCTGGAATGGGCAGTTACACAGATACGCAGTATTTT.

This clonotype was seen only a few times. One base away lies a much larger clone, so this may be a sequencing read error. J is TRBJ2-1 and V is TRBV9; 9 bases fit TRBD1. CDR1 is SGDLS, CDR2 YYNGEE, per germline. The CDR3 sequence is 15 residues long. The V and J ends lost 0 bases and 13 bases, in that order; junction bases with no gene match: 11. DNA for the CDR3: TGTGCCAGCAGCGTAGGGAGACAGGGGGGAGAGACCCAGTTCTTC. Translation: CASSVGRQGGETQFF.

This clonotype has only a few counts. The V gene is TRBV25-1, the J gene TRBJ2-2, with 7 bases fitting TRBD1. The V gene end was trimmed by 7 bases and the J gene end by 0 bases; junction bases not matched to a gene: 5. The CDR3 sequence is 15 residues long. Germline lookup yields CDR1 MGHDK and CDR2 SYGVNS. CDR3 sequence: CASIGTAANTGELFF. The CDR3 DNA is TGTGCCAGCATAGGGACAGCCGCGAACACCGGGGAGCTGTTTTTT.